The T cell receptor (beta chain) under discussion was sequenced for a study of T cells in Graves' hyperthyroidism and ophthalmopathy. TCR beta CDR3 sequences were amplified from RNA transcripts. With the HTBI primer set, the TCR CDR3 went through a first round of RT-PCR. TCRdb re-called the multiplex PCR reads through MiXCR, storing one row per CDR3 protein. Among approximately 630,000 distinct CDR3 sequences listed, around 15% were seen once. There are a few counts of this clonotype. V gave up 7 bases and J gave up 0 bases, with 22 bases separating them. Germline V gene data show CDR1 as MNHEY and CDR2 as SMNVEV (reference sequence). This CDR3 is built from 17 residues.

This clonotype was sampled from a woman aged 25 to 45 with Graves' hyperthyroidism. The V call is TRBV27, the J call TRBJ2-7, with D perhaps matching TRBD2 (6 bases). The sequencing input was blood. DNA for the CDR3: TGTGCCAGCAAATTCGGGACTCCCGGATACCCCTCCTACGAGCAGTACTTC. Translation gives CASKFGTPGYPSYEQYF.